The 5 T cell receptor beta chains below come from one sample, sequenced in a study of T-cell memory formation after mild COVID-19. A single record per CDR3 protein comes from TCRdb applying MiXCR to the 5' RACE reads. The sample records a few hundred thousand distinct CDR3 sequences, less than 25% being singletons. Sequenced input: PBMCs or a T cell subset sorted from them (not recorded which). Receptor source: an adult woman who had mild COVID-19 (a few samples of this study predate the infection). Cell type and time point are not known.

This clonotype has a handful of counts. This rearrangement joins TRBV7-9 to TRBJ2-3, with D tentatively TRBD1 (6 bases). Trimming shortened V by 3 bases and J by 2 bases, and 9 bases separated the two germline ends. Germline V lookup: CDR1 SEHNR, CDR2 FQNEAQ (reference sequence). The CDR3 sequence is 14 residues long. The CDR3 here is CASSFEGVTDTQYF. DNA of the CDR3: TGTGCCAGCAGCTTTGAGGGGGTCACAGATACGCAGTATTTT.

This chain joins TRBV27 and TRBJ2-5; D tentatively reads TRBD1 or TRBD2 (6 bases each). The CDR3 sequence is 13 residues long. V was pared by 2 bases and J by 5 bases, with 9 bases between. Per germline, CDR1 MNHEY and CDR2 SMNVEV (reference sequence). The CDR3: CASSLRGPETQYF. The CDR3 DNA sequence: TGTGCCAGCAGTTTACGGGGGCCGGAGACCCAGTACTTC.

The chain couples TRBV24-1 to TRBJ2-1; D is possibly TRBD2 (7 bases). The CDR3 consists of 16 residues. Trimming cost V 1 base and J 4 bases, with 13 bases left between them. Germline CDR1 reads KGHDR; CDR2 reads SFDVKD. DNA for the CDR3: TGTGCCACCAGTGATTTCACGGGGGGCCGTTACAATGAGCAGTTCTTC. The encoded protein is CATSDFTGGRYNEQFF.

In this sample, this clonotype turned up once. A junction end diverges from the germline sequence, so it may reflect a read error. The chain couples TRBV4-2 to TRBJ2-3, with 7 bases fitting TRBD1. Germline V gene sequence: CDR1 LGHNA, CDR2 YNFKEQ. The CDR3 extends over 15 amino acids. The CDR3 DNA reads TGTGCCAGCAGCAAAGACAGGGAAGCGACAGATACGCAGTATTTT. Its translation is CASSKDREATDTQYF.

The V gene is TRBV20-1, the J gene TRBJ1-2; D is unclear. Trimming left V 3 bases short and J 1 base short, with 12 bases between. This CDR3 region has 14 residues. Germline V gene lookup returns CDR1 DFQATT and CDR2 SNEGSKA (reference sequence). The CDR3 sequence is CSASVRLFNYGYTF. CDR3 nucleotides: TGCAGTGCTAGCGTCAGGCTTTTTAACTATGGCTACACCTTC.